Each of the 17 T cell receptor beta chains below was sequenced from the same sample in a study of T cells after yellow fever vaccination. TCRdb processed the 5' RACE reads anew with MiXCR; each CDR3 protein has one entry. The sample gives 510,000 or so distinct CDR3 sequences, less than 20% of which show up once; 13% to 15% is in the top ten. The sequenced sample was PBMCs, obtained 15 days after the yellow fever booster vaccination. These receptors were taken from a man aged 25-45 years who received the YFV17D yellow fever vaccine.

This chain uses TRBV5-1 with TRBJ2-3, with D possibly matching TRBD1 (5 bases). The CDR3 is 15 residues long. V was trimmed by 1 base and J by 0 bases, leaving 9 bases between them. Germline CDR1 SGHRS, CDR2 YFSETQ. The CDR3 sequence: CASSLIGVSTDTQYF. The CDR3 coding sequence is TGCGCCAGCAGCTTGATAGGGGTCAGCACAGATACGCAGTATTTT.

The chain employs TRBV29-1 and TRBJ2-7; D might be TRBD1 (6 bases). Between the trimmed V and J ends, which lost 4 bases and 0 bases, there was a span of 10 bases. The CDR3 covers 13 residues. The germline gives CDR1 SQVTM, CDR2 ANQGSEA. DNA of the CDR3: TGCAGCGTTGGGGACACGAACTCCTACGAGCAGTACTTC. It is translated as CSVGDTNSYEQYF.

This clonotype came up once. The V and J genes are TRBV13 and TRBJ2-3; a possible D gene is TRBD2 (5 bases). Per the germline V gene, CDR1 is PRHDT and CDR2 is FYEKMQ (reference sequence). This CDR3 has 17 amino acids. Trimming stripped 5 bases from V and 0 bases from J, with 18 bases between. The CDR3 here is CASSRLFTTGSTDTQYF. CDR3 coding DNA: TGTGCCAGCAGCCGCTTATTTACTACGGGGAGCACAGATACGCAGTATTTT.

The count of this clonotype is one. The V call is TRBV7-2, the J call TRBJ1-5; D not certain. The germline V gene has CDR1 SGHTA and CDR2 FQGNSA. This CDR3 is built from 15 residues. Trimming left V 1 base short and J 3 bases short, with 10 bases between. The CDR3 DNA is TGTGCCAGCAGCTTAGTTCGACGGAACAATCAGCCCCAGCATTTT. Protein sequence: CASSLVRRNNQPQHF.

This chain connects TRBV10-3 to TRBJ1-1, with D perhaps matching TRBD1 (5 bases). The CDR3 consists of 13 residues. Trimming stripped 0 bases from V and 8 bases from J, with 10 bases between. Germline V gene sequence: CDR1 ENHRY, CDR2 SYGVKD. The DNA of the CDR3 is TGTGCCATCAGTGAGTCGAGGACATTAGAAGCTTTCTTT. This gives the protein CAISESRTLEAFF.

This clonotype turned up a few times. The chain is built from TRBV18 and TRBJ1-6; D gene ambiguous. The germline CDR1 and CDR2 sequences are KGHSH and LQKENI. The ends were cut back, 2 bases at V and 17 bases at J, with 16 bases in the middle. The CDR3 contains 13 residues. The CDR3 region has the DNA TGTGCCAGCTCACCAATGGGCCAAAAAGTAATCCACTTT. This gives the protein CASSPMGQKVIHF.

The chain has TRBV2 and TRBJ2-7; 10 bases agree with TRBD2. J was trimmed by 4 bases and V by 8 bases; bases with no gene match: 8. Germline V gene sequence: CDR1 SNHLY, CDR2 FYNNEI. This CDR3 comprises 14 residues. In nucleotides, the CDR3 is TGTGCCAGCGATTTAGCGGGAGGAGGATACGAGCAGTACTTC. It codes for CASDLAGGGYEQYF. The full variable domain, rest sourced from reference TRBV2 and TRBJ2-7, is EPEVTQTPSHQVTQMGQEVILRCVPISNHLYFYWYRQILGQKVEFLVSFYNNEISEKSEIFDDQFSVERPDGSNFTLKIRSTKLEDSAMYFCASDLAGGGYEQYFGPGTRLTVT.

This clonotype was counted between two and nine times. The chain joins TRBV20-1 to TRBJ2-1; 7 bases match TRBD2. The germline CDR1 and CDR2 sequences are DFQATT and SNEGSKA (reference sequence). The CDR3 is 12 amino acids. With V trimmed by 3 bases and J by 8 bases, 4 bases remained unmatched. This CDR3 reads CSASGGGDEQFF. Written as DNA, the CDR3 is TGCAGTGCTAGTGGCGGGGGAGATGAGCAGTTCTTC.

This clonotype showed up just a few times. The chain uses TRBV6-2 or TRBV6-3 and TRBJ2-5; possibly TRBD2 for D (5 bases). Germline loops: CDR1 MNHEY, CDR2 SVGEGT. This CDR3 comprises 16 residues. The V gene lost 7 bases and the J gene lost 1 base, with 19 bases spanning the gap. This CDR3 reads CASTDPTGNLQETQYF. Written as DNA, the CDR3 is TGTGCCAGCACCGACCCCACCGGGAACCTCCAAGAGACCCAGTACTTC.

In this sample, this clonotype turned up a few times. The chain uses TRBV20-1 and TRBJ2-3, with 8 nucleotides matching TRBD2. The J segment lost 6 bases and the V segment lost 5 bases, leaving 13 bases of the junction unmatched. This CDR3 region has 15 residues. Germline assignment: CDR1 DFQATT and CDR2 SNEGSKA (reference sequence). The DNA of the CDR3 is TGCAGTGCTGACCCCATAGCGGGAAGGGTGGATACGCAGTATTTT. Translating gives CSADPIAGRVDTQYF.

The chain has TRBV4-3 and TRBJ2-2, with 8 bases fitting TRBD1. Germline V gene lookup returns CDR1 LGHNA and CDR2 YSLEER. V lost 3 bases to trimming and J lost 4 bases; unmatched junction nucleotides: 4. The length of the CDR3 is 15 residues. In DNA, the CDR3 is TGCGCCAGCAGCCATGACAGGGGATTCACCGGGGAGCTGTTTTTT. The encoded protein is CASSHDRGFTGELFF.

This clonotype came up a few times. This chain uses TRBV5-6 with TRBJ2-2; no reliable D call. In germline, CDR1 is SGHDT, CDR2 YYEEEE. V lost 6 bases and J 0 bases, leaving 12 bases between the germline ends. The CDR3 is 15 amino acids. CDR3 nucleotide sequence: TGTGCCAGCACCAGGAGAAGGACGAACACCGGGGAGCTGTTTTTT. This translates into CASTRRRTNTGELFF.

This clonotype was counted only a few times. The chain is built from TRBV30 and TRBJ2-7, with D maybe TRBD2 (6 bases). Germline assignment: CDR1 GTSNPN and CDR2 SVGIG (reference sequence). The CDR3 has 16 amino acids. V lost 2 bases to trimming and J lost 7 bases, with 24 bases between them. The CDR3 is CAWSTGVGRWVSEQYF. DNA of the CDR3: TGTGCCTGGAGTACTGGCGTGGGGAGGTGGGTCTCTGAGCAGTACTTC.

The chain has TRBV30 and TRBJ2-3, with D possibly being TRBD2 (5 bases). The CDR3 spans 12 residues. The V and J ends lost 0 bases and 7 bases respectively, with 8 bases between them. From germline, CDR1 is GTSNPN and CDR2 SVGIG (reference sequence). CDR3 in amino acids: CAWSVPGNTQYF. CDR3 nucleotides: TGTGCCTGGAGTGTTCCGGGGAATACGCAGTATTTT.

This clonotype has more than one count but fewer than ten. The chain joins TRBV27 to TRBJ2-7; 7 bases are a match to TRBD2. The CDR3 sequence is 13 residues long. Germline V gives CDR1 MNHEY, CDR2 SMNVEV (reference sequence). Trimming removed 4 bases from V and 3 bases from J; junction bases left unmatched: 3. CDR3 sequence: CASSSGLLYEQYF. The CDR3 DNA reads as TGTGCCAGCAGTTCGGGACTACTCTACGAGCAGTACTTC.

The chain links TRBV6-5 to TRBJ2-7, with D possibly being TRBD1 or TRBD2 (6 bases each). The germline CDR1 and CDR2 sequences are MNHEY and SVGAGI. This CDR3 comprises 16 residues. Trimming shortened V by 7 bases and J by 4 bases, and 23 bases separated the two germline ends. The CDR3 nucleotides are TGTGCCAGCACCCTTACTCGTACAGGGAGGCCTTACGAGCAGTACTTC. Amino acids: CASTLTRTGRPYEQYF.

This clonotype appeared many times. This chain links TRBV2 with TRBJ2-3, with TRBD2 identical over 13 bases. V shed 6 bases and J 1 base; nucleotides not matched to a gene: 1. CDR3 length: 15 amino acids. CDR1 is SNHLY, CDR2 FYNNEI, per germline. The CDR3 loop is CASSGTSGGTDTQYF. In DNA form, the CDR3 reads TGTGCCAGCAGCGGGACTAGCGGGGGCACAGATACGCAGTATTTT. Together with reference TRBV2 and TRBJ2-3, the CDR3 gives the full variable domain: EPEVTQTPSHQVTQMGQEVILRCVPISNHLYFYWYRQILGQKVEFLVSFYNNEISEKSEIFDDQFSVERPDGSNFTLKIRSTKLEDSAMYFCASSGTSGGTDTQYFGPGTRLTVL.